The present T cell receptor (beta chain) was sequenced within a study of shared clonotypes between healthy human individuals. Findings of the study overall: Non-shared clonotypes showed lower generation probabilities than clonotypes common to all four donors. Sequencing depth was a factor that was expected to affect clonotype sharing among donors.

There are 12 residues in the CDR3. V lost 1 base to trimming and J lost 3 bases, with 3 bases between them. Per the germline V gene, CDR1 is ENHRY and CDR2 is SYGVKD. In the case of this clone: Antigen unknown.

Sequencing was performed with immunoSEQ multiplex PCR; in TCRdb, only in-frame clones are kept and a portion is missing. Here the sample spans under 650,000 clones, around 96% being singletons. The sequence came from a woman aged 25-40 years in good health. Source material: naive CD4+ T cells sorted from blood. The subset is: CD45RA+ positively selected. This chain links TRBV10-3 with TRBJ1-2; D is undetermined. CDR3 region: CAISELHYGYTF. In DNA form, the CDR3 reads TGTGCCATCAGTGAGTTACACTATGGCTACACCTTC.